These T cell receptor beta chains were read from a single sample in a study of CD8 T cells in ankylosing spondylitis. TCRdb called the 5' RACE reads again in MiXCR, with one record for every CDR3 protein. The sample consists of 150,000 to 200,000 distinct CDR3 sequences, roughly 18% of them appearing once. The sequencing input was blood, either unsorted or a sorted T cell fraction (not recorded which). Every receptor here comes from a male donor under 30 with ankylosing spondylitis or in good health (not recorded which). CDR3s include the opening cysteine and the closing phenylalanine or tryptophan. A D gene is named only where the DNA matches it firmly. The size of a clone is reported for some rows only, either as once, few or many, or as a class for expanded clones.

clone size: -; V gene: TRBV7-6; D gene: -; J gene: TRBJ2-1; CDR3 protein: CASSLTSRSSSYNEQFF; CDR3 DNA: TGTGCCAGCAGCTTAACGAGTCGGAGCAGCTCCTACAATGAGCAGTTCTTC
clone size: many; V gene: TRBV28; D gene: TRBD1; J gene: TRBJ1-2; CDR3 protein: CASSLTGESNYGYTF; CDR3 DNA: TGTGCCAGCAGTTTGACAGGGGAATCTAACTATGGCTACACCTTC
clone size: once; V gene: TRBV6-4; D gene: -; J gene: TRBJ2-7; CDR3 protein: CASSREKQYEQYF; CDR3 DNA: TGTGCCAGCAGTCGAGAAAAGCAGTACGAGCAGTACTTC
clone size: -; V gene: TRBV27; D gene: TRBD2; J gene: TRBJ2-4; CDR3 protein: CASSPTSGGSFAKNIQNF; CDR3 DNA: TGTGCCAGCAGTCCGACTAGCGGGGGTTCCTTCGCCAAAAACATTCAGAACTTC
clone size: -; V gene: TRBV2; D gene: TRBD1; J gene: TRBJ1-5; CDR3 protein: CASRGPGQGWEQPQHF; CDR3 DNA: TGTGCCAGCAGGGGACCGGGACAGGGGTGGGAGCAGCCCCAGCATTTT
clone size: many; V gene: TRBV10-1; D gene: -; J gene: TRBJ2-5; CDR3 protein: CASSVGTGAETQYF; CDR3 DNA: TGCGCCAGCAGTGTCGGTACCGGTGCCGAGACCCAGTACTTC
clone size: many; V gene: TRBV12-5; D gene: -; J gene: TRBJ2-3; CDR3 protein: CASGRADTQYF; CDR3 DNA: TGTGCTAGTGGCCGGGCAGATACGCAGTATTTT
clone size: many; V gene: TRBV29-1; D gene: TRBD1; J gene: TRBJ2-1; CDR3 protein: CSVPQGFSYNEQFF; CDR3 DNA: TGCAGCGTGCCACAGGGGTTTTCCTACAATGAGCAGTTCTTC
clone size: many; V gene: TRBV12-3/TRBV12-4; D gene: -; J gene: TRBJ2-7; CDR3 protein: CASSLSLFYEQYF; CDR3 DNA: TGTGCCAGCAGTTTGTCTCTCTTCTACGAGCAGTACTTC
clone size: many; V gene: TRBV20-1; D gene: TRBD1; J gene: TRBJ1-5; CDR3 protein: CSALQGAGNQPQHF; CDR3 DNA: TGCAGTGCCCTACAGGGGGCTGGCAATCAGCCCCAGCATTTT
clone size: many; V gene: TRBV7-8; D gene: TRBD2; J gene: TRBJ2-1; CDR3 protein: CASSVLVAGGSYNEQFF; CDR3 DNA: TGTGCCAGCAGCGTTCTGGTTGCGGGGGGGTCCTACAATGAGCAGTTCTTC
clone size: many; V gene: TRBV5-1; D gene: -; J gene: TRBJ2-4; CDR3 protein: CASSLGVELGMDIQYF; CDR3 DNA: TGCGCCAGCAGCTTGGGGGTGGAGCTGGGGATGGACATTCAGTACTTC
clone size: many; V gene: TRBV4-1; D gene: TRBD2; J gene: TRBJ2-5; CDR3 protein: CASSQDNSLAGGQETQYF; CDR3 DNA: TGCGCCAGCAGCCAAGATAATTCGCTAGCGGGAGGGCAAGAGACCCAGTACTTC
clone size: many; V gene: TRBV27; D gene: -; J gene: TRBJ2-3; CDR3 protein: CASSPAPGRDTDTQYF; CDR3 DNA: TGTGCCAGCAGTCCCGCCCCGGGACGGGACACAGATACGCAGTATTTT
clone size: few; V gene: TRBV29-1; D gene: -; J gene: TRBJ2-3; CDR3 protein: CSVERQFTDTQYF; CDR3 DNA: TGCAGCGTTGAACGGCAGTTCACAGATACGCAGTATTTT
clone size: many; V gene: TRBV20-1; D gene: -; J gene: TRBJ1-4; CDR3 protein: CSATVLASGEKLFF; CDR3 DNA: TGCAGTGCCACAGTACTGGCCAGTGGCGAAAAACTGTTTTTT
clone size: -; V gene: TRBV10-3; D gene: -; J gene: TRBJ2-7; CDR3 protein: CAISPVEGEQYF; CDR3 DNA: TGTGCCATCAGCCCGGTGGAAGGGGAGCAGTACTTC
clone size: many; V gene: TRBV9; D gene: -; J gene: TRBJ2-1; CDR3 protein: CASSVNLANNEQFF; CDR3 DNA: TGTGCCAGCAGCGTTAATCTAGCGAACAATGAGCAGTTCTTC
clone size: many; V gene: TRBV12-3/TRBV12-4; D gene: -; J gene: TRBJ2-5; CDR3 protein: CASSFETSSHQETQYF; CDR3 DNA: TGTGCCAGCAGTTTTGAGACCTCTAGCCATCAAGAGACCCAGTACTTC
clone size: many; V gene: TRBV29-1; D gene: TRBD2; J gene: TRBJ2-3; CDR3 protein: CSVELAGEATDTQYF; CDR3 DNA: TGCAGCGTTGAATTAGCGGGAGAGGCGACAGATACGCAGTATTTT
clone size: many; V gene: TRBV29-1; D gene: TRBD1; J gene: TRBJ2-1; CDR3 protein: CSVVQGDRGSWDEQFF; CDR3 DNA: TGCAGCGTGGTCCAAGGTGACAGGGGATCTTGGGATGAGCAGTTCTTC
clone size: many; V gene: TRBV7-9; D gene: TRBD2; J gene: TRBJ2-1; CDR3 protein: CASSPTLAGASNEQFF; CDR3 DNA: TGTGCCAGCAGCCCAACGCTAGCGGGAGCTAGTAATGAGCAGTTCTTC
clone size: many; V gene: TRBV5-1; D gene: -; J gene: TRBJ2-1; CDR3 protein: CASSLDSTYNEQFF; CDR3 DNA: TGCGCCAGCAGCTTGGACAGTACATACAATGAGCAGTTCTTC
clone size: many; V gene: TRBV4-1; D gene: TRBD1; J gene: TRBJ1-3; CDR3 protein: CASSQMTGGGNTIYF; CDR3 DNA: TGCGCCAGCAGCCAAATGACAGGGGGTGGAAACACCATATATTTT
clone size: few; V gene: TRBV18; D gene: -; J gene: TRBJ2-5; CDR3 protein: CASSPTHAETQYF; CDR3 DNA: TGTGCCAGCTCACCAACCCACGCTGAGACCCAGTACTTC
clone size: -; V gene: TRBV29-1; D gene: -; J gene: TRBJ2-1; CDR3 protein: CSVSSGTSSYNEQFF; CDR3 DNA: TGCAGCGTCTCGAGCGGCACCTCCTCCTACAATGAGCAGTTCTTC
clone size: many; V gene: TRBV29-1; D gene: -; J gene: TRBJ2-1; CDR3 protein: CSALRDLDNEQFF; CDR3 DNA: TGCAGCGCACTAAGGGACTTGGACAATGAGCAGTTCTTC
clone size: many; V gene: TRBV6-6; D gene: -; J gene: TRBJ1-5; CDR3 protein: CASSPLVAGFYSSNQPQHF; CDR3 DNA: TGTGCCAGCAGTCCGCTTGTGGCAGGGTTTTATTCTAGCAATCAGCCCCAGCATTTT
clone size: -; V gene: TRBV10-2; D gene: -; J gene: TRBJ2-1; CDR3 protein: CASSDTRVNNEQFF; CDR3 DNA: TGCGCCAGCAGTGATACGAGGGTTAACAATGAGCAGTTCTTC
clone size: many; V gene: TRBV5-1; D gene: -; J gene: TRBJ1-1; CDR3 protein: CASSLDPDTEAFF; CDR3 DNA: TGCGCCAGCAGCTTAGACCCGGACACTGAAGCTTTCTTT
clone size: many; V gene: TRBV25-1; D gene: -; J gene: TRBJ2-1; CDR3 protein: CASSGSRQIDNEQFF; CDR3 DNA: TGTGCCAGCAGTGGTTCGAGACAGATCGACAATGAGCAGTTCTTC
clone size: many; V gene: TRBV5-1; D gene: TRBD2; J gene: TRBJ2-7; CDR3 protein: CASSLVAGEFYEQYF; CDR3 DNA: TGCGCCAGCAGCTTGGTAGCGGGAGAGTTTTACGAGCAGTACTTC
clone size: many; V gene: TRBV29-1; D gene: -; J gene: TRBJ2-2; CDR3 protein: CSAVGLNTGELFF; CDR3 DNA: TGCAGCGCTGTGGGACTGAACACCGGGGAGCTGTTTTTT
clone size: many; V gene: TRBV11-2; D gene: TRBD2; J gene: TRBJ2-3; CDR3 protein: CASSLGTSGTAHTDTQYF; CDR3 DNA: TGTGCCAGCAGCTTAGGGACTAGCGGGACCGCACACACAGATACGCAGTATTTT
clone size: many; V gene: TRBV12-3/TRBV12-4; D gene: TRBD2; J gene: TRBJ2-2; CDR3 protein: CASIISSGGRTGELFF; CDR3 DNA: TGTGCCAGCATAATCTCATCGGGAGGGCGGACCGGGGAGCTGTTTTTT
clone size: many; V gene: TRBV11-1; D gene: -; J gene: TRBJ2-7; CDR3 protein: CASSKGQRSYEQYF; CDR3 DNA: TGTGCCAGCAGCAAAGGACAGCGTTCCTACGAGCAGTACTTC
clone size: many; V gene: TRBV27; D gene: -; J gene: TRBJ2-6; CDR3 protein: CASRASGANVLTF; CDR3 DNA: TGTGCCAGCAGGGCCTCTGGGGCCAACGTCCTGACTTTC
clone size: -; V gene: TRBV29-1; D gene: -; J gene: TRBJ2-7; CDR3 protein: CSAGSYEQYF; CDR3 DNA: TGCAGCGCTGGATCCTACGAGCAGTACTTC
clone size: -; V gene: TRBV7-9; D gene: -; J gene: TRBJ2-7; CDR3 protein: CASSQTGADYEQHF; CDR3 DNA: TGTGCCAGCAGCCAAACTGGGGCGGACTACGAGCAGCACTTC
clone size: many; V gene: TRBV12-3/TRBV12-4; D gene: TRBD1; J gene: TRBJ2-1; CDR3 protein: CASSFITPGTDGLNEQFF; CDR3 DNA: TGTGCCAGCAGCTTCATTACCCCCGGGACAGACGGCCTTAATGAGCAGTTCTTC
clone size: many; V gene: TRBV5-1; D gene: TRBD1; J gene: TRBJ2-3; CDR3 protein: CASGLQGGDTQYF; CDR3 DNA: TGCGCCAGCGGACTACAGGGGGGAGATACGCAGTATTTT
clone size: many; V gene: TRBV2; D gene: TRBD1; J gene: TRBJ2-7; CDR3 protein: CASSEGQVIYEQYF; CDR3 DNA: TGTGCCAGCAGTGAGGGACAGGTAATTTACGAGCAGTACTTC
clone size: many; V gene: TRBV7-9; D gene: -; J gene: TRBJ1-4; CDR3 protein: CASSRLRGPTNEKLFF; CDR3 DNA: TGTGCCAGCAGCCGTCTTCGGGGCCCAACTAATGAAAAACTGTTTTTT
clone size: many; V gene: TRBV5-1; D gene: TRBD2; J gene: TRBJ2-1; CDR3 protein: CASSDGGRAYNEQFF; CDR3 DNA: TGCGCCAGCAGCGACGGCGGGAGGGCTTACAATGAGCAGTTCTTC
clone size: many; V gene: TRBV5-1; D gene: -; J gene: TRBJ2-3; CDR3 protein: CATGDGTRTQYF; CDR3 DNA: TGCGCCACTGGCGACGGGACTCGTACGCAGTATTTT
clone size: many; V gene: TRBV15; D gene: -; J gene: TRBJ2-3; CDR3 protein: CATSRTGRTDTQYF; CDR3 DNA: TGTGCCACCAGCAGAACAGGACGCACAGATACGCAGTATTTT
clone size: many; V gene: TRBV29-1; D gene: TRBD2; J gene: TRBJ2-1; CDR3 protein: CSVRTSEYNEQFF; CDR3 DNA: TGCAGCGTTAGGACTAGCGAGTACAATGAGCAGTTCTTC
clone size: -; V gene: TRBV6-5; D gene: -; J gene: TRBJ2-7; CDR3 protein: CASWSDSYNEQYF; CDR3 DNA: TGTGCCAGCTGGTCGGACTCCTACAATGAGCAGTACTTC
clone size: -; V gene: TRBV27; D gene: -; J gene: TRBJ1-1; CDR3 protein: CASSRLGTEAFF; CDR3 DNA: TGTGCCAGCAGTCGGTTGGGCACTGAAGCTTTCTTT
clone size: -; V gene: TRBV7-2; D gene: -; J gene: TRBJ1-6; CDR3 protein: CASSLEFHPGENSPLHF; CDR3 DNA: TGTGCCAGCAGCTTAGAATTTCACCCCGGGGAAAATTCACCCCTCCACTTT
clone size: -; V gene: TRBV12-3/TRBV12-4; D gene: -; J gene: TRBJ2-1; CDR3 protein: CASLSRDSWDNEQFF; CDR3 DNA: TGTGCCAGTCTAAGTAGAGACTCCTGGGACAATGAGCAGTTCTTC
clone size: -; V gene: TRBV6-5; D gene: -; J gene: TRBJ2-7; CDR3 protein: CASSYSRGGASSYEQYF; CDR3 DNA: TGTGCCAGCAGTTACTCGAGAGGGGGGGCGAGCTCCTACGAGCAGTACTTC
clone size: -; V gene: TRBV20-1; D gene: -; J gene: TRBJ2-2; CDR3 protein: CSATPSNTGELFF; CDR3 DNA: TGCAGTGCTACCCCTAGTAACACCGGGGAGCTGTTTTTT
clone size: few; V gene: TRBV29-1; D gene: TRBD1; J gene: TRBJ1-2; CDR3 protein: CSVATGGHGYTF; CDR3 DNA: TGCAGCGTTGCGACAGGGGGTCATGGCTACACCTTC
clone size: few; V gene: TRBV6-4; D gene: -; J gene: TRBJ2-1; CDR3 protein: CASSELSGGEQFF; CDR3 DNA: TGTGCCAGCAGTGAACTTAGCGGCGGTGAGCAGTTCTTC
clone size: many; V gene: TRBV10-3; D gene: TRBD2; J gene: TRBJ2-1; CDR3 protein: CAISLAEDNEQFF; CDR3 DNA: TGTGCCATCAGTCTAGCGGAGGACAATGAGCAGTTCTTC
clone size: many; V gene: TRBV12-3/TRBV12-4; D gene: -; J gene: TRBJ1-3; CDR3 protein: CASRLQREGNTIYF; CDR3 DNA: TGTGCCAGCAGGCTCCAGAGGGAAGGAAACACCATATATTTT
clone size: -; V gene: TRBV3-1; D gene: -; J gene: TRBJ2-3; CDR3 protein: CASSQRGTSTDTQYF; CDR3 DNA: TGTGCCAGCAGCCAACGGGGAACTAGCACAGATACGCAGTATTTT
clone size: many; V gene: TRBV24-1; D gene: -; J gene: TRBJ2-2; CDR3 protein: CATSDFRGRGGELFF; CDR3 DNA: TGTGCCACCAGTGATTTCCGGGGACGTGGCGGGGAGCTGTTTTTT
clone size: many; V gene: TRBV7-2; D gene: -; J gene: TRBJ2-2; CDR3 protein: CASSPETHTGELFF; CDR3 DNA: TGTGCCAGCAGCCCCGAGACCCACACCGGGGAGCTGTTTTTT